The 15 T cell receptor beta chains in this list originate from one sample, sequenced in a study of T cells after yellow fever vaccination. TCRdb reanalysed the 5' RACE reads using MiXCR and keeps one entry per CDR3 protein. The data contain some 220,000 distinct CDR3 sequences, 3% to 4% of them singletons. The sequencing here drew on CD4+ T cells sorted from PBMCs, taken 10 days after the yellow fever booster vaccination. The source of these receptors is a man younger than 35 who received the YFV17D yellow fever vaccine.

The chain joins TRBV19 to TRBJ1-1; D may be TRBD1 (5 bases). This CDR3 is 13 amino acids long. Trimming took 10 bases from V and 3 from J, leaving 15 bases between them. The germline V gene encodes CDR1 LNHDA and CDR2 SQIVND (reference sequence). CDR3 region: CATQQVPYTEAFF. Written as DNA, the CDR3 is TGTGCCACCCAACAGGTCCCCTACACTGAAGCTTTCTTT. Supplemented by reference TRBV19 and TRBJ1-1, the full variable domain reads DGGITQSPKYLFRKEGQNVTLSCEQNLNHDAMYWYRQDPGQGLRLIYYSQIVNDFQKGDIAEGYSVSREKKESFPLTVTSAQKNPTAFYLCATQQVPYTEAFFGQGTRLTVV.

This clonotype showed up many times. The J gene is TRBJ2-5, the V gene TRBV29-1; 9 bases align to TRBD2. This CDR3 contains 16 residues. The germline V gene has CDR1 SQVTM and CDR2 ANQGSEA. CDR3 residues: CSSTRGSGGQGETQYF. The CDR3 coding sequence is TGCAGTTCCACCCGAGGCAGCGGGGGGCAGGGGGAGACCCAGTACTTC.

This clonotype was found many times. The chain links TRBV10-3 to TRBJ2-3, with D possibly being TRBD1 (6 bases). This CDR3 comprises 14 residues. Germline V CDR1 and CDR2: ENHRY, SYGVKD. Trimming took off 3 bases at V and 5 bases at J, with 12 bases between the two ends. The CDR3 region is CAISEQGRGDTQYF. CDR3 nucleotide sequence: TGTGCCATCAGTGAACAGGGCCGCGGAGATACGCAGTATTTT.

The chain has TRBV10-3 and TRBJ1-2; TRBD1 might be the D (5 bases). This CDR3 contains 15 residues. V was shortened by 10 bases and J by 8 bases, with 26 bases between the two germline ends. The germline V gene has CDR1 ENHRY and CDR2 SYGVKD. CDR3 protein: CATYDSSSWEGGYTF. CDR3 in DNA: TGTGCCACCTATGACAGCTCATCTTGGGAGGGGGGCTACACCTTC.

The chain uses TRBV5-1 and TRBJ2-1, with TRBD1 as a possible D gene (5 bases). The CDR3 has 13 residues. Per germline, CDR1 SGHRS and CDR2 YFSETQ. The germline V and J ends were trimmed by 3 bases and 7 bases, with 11 bases remaining between them. In DNA form, the CDR3 reads TGCGCCAGCAGCTCGACACCAGGGAATGAGCAGTTCTTC. As protein: CASSSTPGNEQFF.

This clonotype was recorded many times. The genes are TRBV3-1 and TRBJ2-1; 7 positions agree with TRBD2. Germline trimming cut 3 bases from V and 7 bases from J; bases unmatched to any gene: 9. The germline V gene has CDR1 LGHDT and CDR2 YNNKEL (reference sequence). The CDR3 sequence is 15 residues long. Here the CDR3 DNA reads TGTGCCAGCAGCCAGGAGTTGCGGGGGTGGAATGAGCAGTTCTTC. Amino acid sequence: CASSQELRGWNEQFF.

This clonotype was observed many times. The chain combines TRBV12-3 or TRBV12-4 with TRBJ2-5; tentative D call: TRBD1 (5 bases). The CDR3 runs 13 residues. Trimming left V 3 bases short and J 4 bases short, with 9 bases between. The CDR3, as DNA: TGTGCCAGCAGTTTCTCCCAGGGAGAGACCCAGTACTTC. Translation gives CASSFSQGETQYF.

This clonotype was detected only a few times. The V gene is TRBV7-8, the J gene TRBJ2-7, with 11 bases matching TRBD2. With V trimmed by 7 bases and J by 9 bases, 8 bases remained unmatched. In germline, CDR1 is SGHVS, CDR2 FQNEAQ. The CDR3 covers 13 residues. Written as DNA, the CDR3 is TGTGCCAGCACCCCCCTAGCGGGGGGCCCGCAGTACTTC. Translated, it gives CASTPLAGGPQYF.

This clonotype was observed at least ten times. V and J are TRBV6-1 and TRBJ1-4; D is ambiguous. The V gene lost 4 bases and the J gene lost 7 bases, with 16 bases spanning the gap. Germline CDR1 reads MNHNS; CDR2 reads SASEGT. The CDR3 totals 15 residues. CDR3 sequence: CASSGQRTGGEKLFF. CDR3 DNA sequence: TGTGCCAGCAGTGGGCAGCGGACGGGAGGTGAAAAACTGTTTTTT.

The table lists this clonotype with a few counts. The DNA of the CDR3 is TGTGCCAGCAGTGCACGTGGGACAGGGGGCACTGAAGCTTTCTTT. Amino acid sequence: CASSARGTGGTEAFF. The chain joins TRBV6-5 to TRBJ1-1; TRBD1 aligns across 11 bases. V trimming: 5 bases; J trimming: 4 bases; junction bases outside the gene matches: 6. This CDR3 region has 15 residues. Germline lookup yields CDR1 MNHEY and CDR2 SVGAGI.

The sample holds many counts of this clonotype. J is TRBJ2-1 and V is TRBV7-9; 8 bases agree with TRBD1. From germline, CDR1 is SEHNR and CDR2 FQNEAQ (reference sequence). CDR3 length: 15 residues. V shed 3 bases, J shed 3 bases, and the junction held 4 bases outside the gene matches. CDR3 coding DNA: TGTGCCAGCAGCTTGTCAGGGGGCGTCTACAATGAGCAGTTCTTC. This gives the protein CASSLSGGVYNEQFF.

This clonotype appeared many times. The chain employs TRBV5-4 and TRBJ2-5; possibly TRBD1 for D (6 bases). V was pared by 0 bases and J by 4 bases, with 7 bases between. Per the germline V gene, CDR1 is SGHNT and CDR2 is YYREEE (reference sequence). The CDR3 totals 13 residues. CDR3: CASSLGGRETQYF. The DNA for the CDR3 is TGTGCCAGCAGCTTGGGGGGGCGAGAGACCCAGTACTTC.

This clonotype was found many times. The CDR3 protein is CASSPFSGGLGDTQYF. In DNA, the CDR3 is TGTGCCAGCAGTCCGTTCTCTGGGGGACTAGGAGATACGCAGTATTTT. The genes are TRBV3-1 and TRBJ2-3; 8 nucleotides agree with TRBD2. With V trimmed by 6 bases and J by 5 bases, 13 bases remained unmatched. This CDR3 region has 16 residues. CDR1 is LGHDT and CDR2 is YNNKEL in the germline V gene (reference sequence).

This clonotype was seen a few times. This chain connects TRBV6-5 to TRBJ1-2, with D perhaps TRBD1 (6 bases). V was cut by 7 bases and J by 3 bases, with 18 bases left in between. The CDR3 is 15 amino acids. CDR1 is MNHEY, CDR2 SVGAGI, per germline. CDR3 residues: CASNPKGGGYYGYTF. In nucleotides, the CDR3 is TGTGCCAGCAACCCCAAGGGGGGTGGGTACTATGGCTACACCTTC.

This chain joins TRBV2 and TRBJ2-5, with D unclear. The V and J ends lost 6 bases and 9 bases respectively, with 23 bases between them. The CDR3 is 15 residues long. The V gene's germline CDR1 is SNHLY and CDR2 FYNNEI. DNA of the CDR3: TGTGCCAGCAGCCCGTATCGAGACGGTCAGCCGCCCCAGTACTTC. Translated, it gives CASSPYRDGQPPQYF.